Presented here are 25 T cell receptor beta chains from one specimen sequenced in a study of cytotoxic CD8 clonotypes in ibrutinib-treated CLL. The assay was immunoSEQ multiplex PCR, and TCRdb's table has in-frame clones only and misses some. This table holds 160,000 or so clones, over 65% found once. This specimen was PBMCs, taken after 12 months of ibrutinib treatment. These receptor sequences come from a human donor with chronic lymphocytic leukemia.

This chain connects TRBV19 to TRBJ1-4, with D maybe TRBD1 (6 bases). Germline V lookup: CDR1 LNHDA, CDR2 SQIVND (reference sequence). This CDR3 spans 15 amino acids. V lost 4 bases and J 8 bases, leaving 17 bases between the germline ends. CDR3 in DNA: TGTGCCAGTAGTACCGGCCAGGGGATCGGAGAAAAACTGTTTTTT. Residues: CASSTGQGIGEKLFF.

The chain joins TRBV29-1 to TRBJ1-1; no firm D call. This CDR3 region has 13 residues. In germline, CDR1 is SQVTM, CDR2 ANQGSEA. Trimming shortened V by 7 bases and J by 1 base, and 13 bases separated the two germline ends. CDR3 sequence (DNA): TGCAGCGGCCGGAGCCAAGGGAACACTGAAGCTTTCTTT. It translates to CSGRSQGNTEAFF.

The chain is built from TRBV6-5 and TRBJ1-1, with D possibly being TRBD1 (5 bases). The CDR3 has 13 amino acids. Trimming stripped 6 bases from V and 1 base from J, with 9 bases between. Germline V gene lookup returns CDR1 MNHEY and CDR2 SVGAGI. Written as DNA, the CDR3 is TGTGCCAGCAGCCTCACAGGGAACACTGAAGCTTTCTTT. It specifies CASSLTGNTEAFF.

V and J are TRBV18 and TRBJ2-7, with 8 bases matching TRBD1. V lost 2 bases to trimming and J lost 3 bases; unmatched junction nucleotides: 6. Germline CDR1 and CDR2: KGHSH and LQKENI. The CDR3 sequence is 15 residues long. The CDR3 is CASSPSTGGGYEQYF. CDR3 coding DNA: TGTGCCAGCTCACCATCTACAGGGGGTGGCTACGAGCAGTACTTC.

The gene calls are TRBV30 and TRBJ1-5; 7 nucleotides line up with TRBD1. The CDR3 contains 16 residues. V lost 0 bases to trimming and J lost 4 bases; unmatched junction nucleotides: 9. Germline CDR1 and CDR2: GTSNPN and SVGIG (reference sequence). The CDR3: CAWSVYRDRQNQPQHF. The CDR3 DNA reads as TGTGCCTGGAGTGTATACCGGGACAGACAGAATCAGCCCCAGCATTTT.

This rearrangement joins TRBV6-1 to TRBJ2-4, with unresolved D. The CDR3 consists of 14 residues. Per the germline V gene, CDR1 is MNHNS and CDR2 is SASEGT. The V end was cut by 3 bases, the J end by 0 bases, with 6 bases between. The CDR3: CASSDQLAKNIQYF. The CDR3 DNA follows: TGTGCCAGCAGTGACCAGCTAGCCAAAAACATTCAGTACTTC.

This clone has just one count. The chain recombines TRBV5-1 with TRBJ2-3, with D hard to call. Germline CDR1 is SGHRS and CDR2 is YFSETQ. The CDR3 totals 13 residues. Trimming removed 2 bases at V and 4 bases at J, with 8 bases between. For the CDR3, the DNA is TGCGCCAGCAGCTTATCTAGGCCAGATACGCAGTATTTT. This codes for CASSLSRPDTQYF.

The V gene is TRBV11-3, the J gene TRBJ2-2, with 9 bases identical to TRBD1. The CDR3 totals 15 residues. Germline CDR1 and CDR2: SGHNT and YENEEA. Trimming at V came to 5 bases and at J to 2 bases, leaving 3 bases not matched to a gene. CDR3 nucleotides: TGTGCCAGCAGCAATACAGGGGGCAACACCGGGGAGCTGTTTTTT. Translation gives CASSNTGGNTGELFF.

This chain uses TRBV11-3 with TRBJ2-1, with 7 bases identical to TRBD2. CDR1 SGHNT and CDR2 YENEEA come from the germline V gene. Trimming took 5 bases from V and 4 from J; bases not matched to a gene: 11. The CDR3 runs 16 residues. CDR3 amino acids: CASSPDMAGAYNEQFF. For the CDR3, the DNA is TGTGCCAGCAGCCCCGATATGGCGGGAGCATACAATGAGCAGTTCTTC.

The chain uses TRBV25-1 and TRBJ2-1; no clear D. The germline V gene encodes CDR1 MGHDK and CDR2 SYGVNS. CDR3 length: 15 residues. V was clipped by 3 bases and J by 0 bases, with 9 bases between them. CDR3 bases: TGTGCCAGCAGTGAGTTTCTGGACTCCTACAATGAGCAGTTCTTC. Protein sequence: CASSEFLDSYNEQFF. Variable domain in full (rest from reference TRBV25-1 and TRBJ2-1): EADIYQTPRYLVIGTGKKITLECSQTMGHDKMYWYQQDPGMELHLIHYSYGVNSTEKGDLSSESTVSRIRTEHFPLTLESARPSHTSQYLCASSEFLDSYNEQFFGPGTRLTVL.

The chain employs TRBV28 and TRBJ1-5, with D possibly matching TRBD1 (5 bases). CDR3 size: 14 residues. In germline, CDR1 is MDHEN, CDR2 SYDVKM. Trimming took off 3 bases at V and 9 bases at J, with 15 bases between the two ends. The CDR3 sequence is CASSFSIGHRPQHF. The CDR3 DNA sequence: TGTGCCAGCAGTTTCTCTATCGGACATCGGCCCCAGCATTTT.

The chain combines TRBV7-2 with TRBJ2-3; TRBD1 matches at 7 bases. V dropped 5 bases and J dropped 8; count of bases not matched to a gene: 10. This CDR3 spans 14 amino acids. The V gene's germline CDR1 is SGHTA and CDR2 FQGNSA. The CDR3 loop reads CASSLGTAIATQYF. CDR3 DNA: TGTGCCAGCAGCCTCGGGACAGCCATAGCTACGCAGTATTTT.

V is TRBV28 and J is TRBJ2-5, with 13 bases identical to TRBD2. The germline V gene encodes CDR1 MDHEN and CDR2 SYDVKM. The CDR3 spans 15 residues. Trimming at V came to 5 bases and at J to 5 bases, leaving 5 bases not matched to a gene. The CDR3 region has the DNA TGTGCCAGCAGTCCTCCGACTAGCGGGGGGGAGACCCAGTACTTC. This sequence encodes CASSPPTSGGETQYF.

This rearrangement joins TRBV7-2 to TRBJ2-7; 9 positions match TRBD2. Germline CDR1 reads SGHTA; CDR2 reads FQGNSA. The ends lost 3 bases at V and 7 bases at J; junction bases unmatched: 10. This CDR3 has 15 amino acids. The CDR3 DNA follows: TGTGCCAGCAGCTTCGAGGCTAGCGGGAAGAAGGAGCAGTACTTC. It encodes CASSFEASGKKEQYF.

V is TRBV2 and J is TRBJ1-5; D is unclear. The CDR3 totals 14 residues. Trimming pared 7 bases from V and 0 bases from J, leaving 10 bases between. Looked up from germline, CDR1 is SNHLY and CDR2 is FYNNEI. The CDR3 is CASTLQYSNQPQHF. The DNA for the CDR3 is TGTGCCAGCACCCTTCAATATAGCAATCAGCCCCAGCATTTT. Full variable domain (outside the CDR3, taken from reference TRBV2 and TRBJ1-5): EPEVTQTPSHQVTQMGQEVILRCVPISNHLYFYWYRQILGQKVEFLVSFYNNEISEKSEIFDDQFSVERPDGSNFTLKIRSTKLEDSAMYFCASTLQYSNQPQHFGDGTRLSIL.

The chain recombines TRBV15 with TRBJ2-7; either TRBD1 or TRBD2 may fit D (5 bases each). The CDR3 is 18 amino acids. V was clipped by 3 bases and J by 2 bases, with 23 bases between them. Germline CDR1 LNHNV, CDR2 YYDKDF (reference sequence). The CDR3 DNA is TGTGCCACCAGCAGCCGGACCTCGGGACGGCGCGCGGCCTACGAGCAGTACTTC. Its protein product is CATSSRTSGRRAAYEQYF. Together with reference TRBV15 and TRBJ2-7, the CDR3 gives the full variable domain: DAMVIQNPRYQVTQFGKPVTLSCSQTLNHNVMYWYQQKSSQAPKLLFHYYDKDFNNEADTPDNFQSRRPNTSFCFLDIRSPGLGDTAMYLCATSSRTSGRRAAYEQYFGPGTRLTVT.

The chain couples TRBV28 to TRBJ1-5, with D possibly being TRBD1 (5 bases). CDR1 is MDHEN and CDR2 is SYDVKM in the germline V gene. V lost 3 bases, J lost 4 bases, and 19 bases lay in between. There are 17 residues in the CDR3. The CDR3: CASSFGLWTSTNQPQHF. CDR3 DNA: TGTGCCAGCAGTTTTGGGTTATGGACATCCACAAATCAGCCCCAGCATTTT.

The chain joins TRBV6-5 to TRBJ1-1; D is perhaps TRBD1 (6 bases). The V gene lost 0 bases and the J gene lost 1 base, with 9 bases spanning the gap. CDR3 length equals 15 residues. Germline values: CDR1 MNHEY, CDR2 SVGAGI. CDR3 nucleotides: TGTGCCAGCAGTTACTCGGGACACGCGAACACTGAAGCTTTCTTT. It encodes CASSYSGHANTEAFF.

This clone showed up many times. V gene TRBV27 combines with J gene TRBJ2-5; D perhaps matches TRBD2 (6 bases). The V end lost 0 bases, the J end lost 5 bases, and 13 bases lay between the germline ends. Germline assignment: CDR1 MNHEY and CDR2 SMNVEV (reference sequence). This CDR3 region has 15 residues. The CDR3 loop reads CASSLSGTPGETQYF. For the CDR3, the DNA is TGTGCCAGCAGTTTATCAGGGACTCCGGGGGAGACCCAGTACTTC.

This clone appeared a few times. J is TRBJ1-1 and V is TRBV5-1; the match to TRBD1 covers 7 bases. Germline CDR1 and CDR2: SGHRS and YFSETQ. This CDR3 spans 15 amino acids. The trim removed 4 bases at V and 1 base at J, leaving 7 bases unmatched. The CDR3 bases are TGCGCCAGCAGCGCTCAAGGGACAGCGAACACTGAAGCTTTCTTT. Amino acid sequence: CASSAQGTANTEAFF.

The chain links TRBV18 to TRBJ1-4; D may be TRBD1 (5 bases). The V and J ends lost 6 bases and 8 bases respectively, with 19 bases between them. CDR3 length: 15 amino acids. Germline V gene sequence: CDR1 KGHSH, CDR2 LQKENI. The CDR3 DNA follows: TGTGCCAGCTCCCCAAGGGACGGGAGAGGCGAAAAACTGTTTTTT. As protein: CASSPRDGRGEKLFF. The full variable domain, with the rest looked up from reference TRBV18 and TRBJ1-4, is NAGVMQNPRHLVRRRGQEARLRCSPMKGHSHVYWYRQLPEEGLKFMVYLQKENIIDESGMPKERFSAEFPKEGPSILRIQQVVRGDSAAYFCASSPRDGRGEKLFFGSGTQLSVL.

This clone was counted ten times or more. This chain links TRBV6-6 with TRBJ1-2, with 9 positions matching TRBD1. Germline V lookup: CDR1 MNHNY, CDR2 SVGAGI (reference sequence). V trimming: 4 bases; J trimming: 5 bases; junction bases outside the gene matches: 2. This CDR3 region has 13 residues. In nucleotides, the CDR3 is TGTGCCAGCAGTTCGGACAGGGGATATGGCTACACCTTC. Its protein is CASSSDRGYGYTF.

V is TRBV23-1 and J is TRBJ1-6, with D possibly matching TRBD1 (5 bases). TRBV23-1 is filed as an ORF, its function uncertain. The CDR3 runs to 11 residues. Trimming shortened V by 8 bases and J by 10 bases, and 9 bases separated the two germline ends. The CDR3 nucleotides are TGCGCCAGCCGACGGGGGTCACCCCTCCACTTT. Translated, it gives CASRRGSPLHF.

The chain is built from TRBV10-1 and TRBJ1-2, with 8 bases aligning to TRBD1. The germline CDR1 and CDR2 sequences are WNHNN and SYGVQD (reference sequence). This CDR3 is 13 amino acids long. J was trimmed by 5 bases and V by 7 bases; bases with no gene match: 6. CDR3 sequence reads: CASTLRGHYGYTF. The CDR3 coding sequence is TGCGCCAGCACTCTCAGGGGGCATTATGGCTACACCTTC.

The CDR3 protein is CASIGLAGGHGELFF. The CDR3 DNA is TGTGCCAGCATAGGGCTAGCGGGAGGTCACGGGGAGCTGTTTTTT. The chain employs TRBV2 and TRBJ2-2; 11 bases are shared with TRBD2. J gave up 7 bases and V 7 bases, and 8 bases lay outside the gene matches. Germline V CDR1 and CDR2: SNHLY, FYNNEI. CDR3 length: 15 residues.